The sequence of this T cell receptor beta chain was determined in a study of control samples from healthy donors and cancer patients (dated by TCRdb to the early 2020s). Worth noting for this clone: Its antigen has not been determined. Base qualities are not provided; no much larger clone lies one nucleotide away.

Library prep was done by the immunoSEQ multiplex PCR assay. As stored in TCRdb, this immuneACCESS dataset retains in-frame rearrangements with V and J assigned. A fraction of the clones does not appear; measured against another copy, unresolved V genes explain less than half of the discrepancy, and the remainder lacks a known reason. The sample includes under 200,000 clones, with 91% observed a single time. The ten largest account for less than 1.6% of the sample. From its cysteine to its phenylalanine, the CDR3 spans 18 amino acids. The read is trimmed to its CDR3 DNA, 54 bases read in frame from base 1. The germline V gene encodes CDR1 LGHDT and CDR2 YNNKEL (reference sequence). For this chain, trimming is 0 bases at the V end and 2 bases at the J end, and the number of junction bases without a gene match is 13.

The rearranged segments are TRBV3-1 (or the pseudogene TRBV3-2) and TRBJ2-7, with 7 bases matching TRBD2. The sequence derives from a woman aged 25 to 39 in good health. The sequenced sample consisted of blood. CDR3 protein: CASSQDPPPGLNPYEQYF. The nucleotides read TGTGCCAGCAGCCAAGATCCCCCTCCGGGACTAAACCCCTACGAGCAGTACTTC.